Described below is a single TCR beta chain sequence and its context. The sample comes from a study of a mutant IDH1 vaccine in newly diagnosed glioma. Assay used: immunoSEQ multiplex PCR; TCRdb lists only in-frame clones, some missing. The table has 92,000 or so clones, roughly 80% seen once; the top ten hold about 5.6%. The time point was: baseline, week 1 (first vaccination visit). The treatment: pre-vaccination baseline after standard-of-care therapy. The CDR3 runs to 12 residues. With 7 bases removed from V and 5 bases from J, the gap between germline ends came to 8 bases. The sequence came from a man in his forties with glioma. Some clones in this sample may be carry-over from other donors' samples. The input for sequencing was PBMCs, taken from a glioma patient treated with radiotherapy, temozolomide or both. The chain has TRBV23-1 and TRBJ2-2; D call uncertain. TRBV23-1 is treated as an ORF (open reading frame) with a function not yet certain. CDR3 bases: TGCGCCAGCAAGGATCGAACCGGGGAGCTGTTTTTT. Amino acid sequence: CASKDRTGELFF.